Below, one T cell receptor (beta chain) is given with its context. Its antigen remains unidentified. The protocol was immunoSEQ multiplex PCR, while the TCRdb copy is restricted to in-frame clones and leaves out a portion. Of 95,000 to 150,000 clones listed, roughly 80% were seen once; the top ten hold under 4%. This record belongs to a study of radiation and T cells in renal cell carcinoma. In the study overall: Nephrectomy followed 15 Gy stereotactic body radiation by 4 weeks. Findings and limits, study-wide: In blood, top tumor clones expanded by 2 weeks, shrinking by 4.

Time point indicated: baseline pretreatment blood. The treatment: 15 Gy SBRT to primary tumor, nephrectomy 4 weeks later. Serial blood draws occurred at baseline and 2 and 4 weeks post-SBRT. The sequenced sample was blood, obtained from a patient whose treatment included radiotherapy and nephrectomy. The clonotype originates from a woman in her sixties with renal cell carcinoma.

CDR3 residues: CASSGDRGFNQPQHF. The DNA for the CDR3 is TGTGCCAGCAGTGGGGACAGGGGGTTCAATCAGCCCCAGCATTTT. This chain joins TRBV6-5 and TRBJ1-5, with TRBD1 matching over 11 bases. The CDR3 has 15 amino acids. V lost 5 bases, J lost 3 bases, and 3 bases stayed unmatched. The germline V gene encodes CDR1 MNHEY and CDR2 SVGAGI.